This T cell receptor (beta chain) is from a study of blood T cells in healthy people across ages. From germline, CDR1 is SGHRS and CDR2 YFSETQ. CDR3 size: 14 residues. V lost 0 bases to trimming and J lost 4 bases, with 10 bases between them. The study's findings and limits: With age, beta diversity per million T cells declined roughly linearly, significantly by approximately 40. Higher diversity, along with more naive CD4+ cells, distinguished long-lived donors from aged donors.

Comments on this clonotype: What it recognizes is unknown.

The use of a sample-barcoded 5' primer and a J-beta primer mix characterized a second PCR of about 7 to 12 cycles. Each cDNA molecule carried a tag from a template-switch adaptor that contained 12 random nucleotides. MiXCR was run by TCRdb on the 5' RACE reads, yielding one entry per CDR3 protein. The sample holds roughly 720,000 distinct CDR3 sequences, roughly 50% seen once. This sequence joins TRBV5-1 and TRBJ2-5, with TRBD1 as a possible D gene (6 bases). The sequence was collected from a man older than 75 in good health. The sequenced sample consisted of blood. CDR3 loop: CASSLDSRGETQYF. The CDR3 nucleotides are TGCGCCAGCAGCTTGGATTCCAGGGGAGAGACCCAGTACTTC.